What follows are 8 T cell receptor beta chains derived from one specimen sequenced in a study of shared clonotypes between healthy human individuals. Generated by immunoSEQ multiplex PCR, the TCRdb table keeps only in-frame clones and is missing some. Counted here are about 2.3 million clones, roughly 90% occurring once; the ten biggest clones make up around 0.4%. Sequencing was carried out using naive CD4+ T cells from PBMCs. Subset denoted: CD45RA+ positively selected. These receptors all come from a man aged 18 to 30 in good health. Some clones in this sample may be carry-over from other donors' samples.

The rearrangement uses TRBV18 and TRBJ1-1; D is unresolved. Germline loops: CDR1 KGHSH, CDR2 LQKENI. Trimming shortened V by 5 bases and J by 3 bases, and 7 bases separated the two germline ends. The CDR3 sequence is 12 residues long. In DNA, the CDR3 is TGTGCCAGCTCAGACGGCCACACTGAAGCTTTCTTT. Translated, it gives CASSDGHTEAFF.

In this sample, this clone turned up once. The V and J genes are TRBV6-5 and TRBJ1-5; the match to TRBD1 covers 7 bases. Per germline, CDR1 MNHEY and CDR2 SVGAGI. V shed 2 bases, J shed 7 bases, and the junction held 2 bases outside the gene matches. CDR3 size: 13 residues. CDR3 bases: TGTGCCAGCAGTTACGGACAGGCCCAGCCCCAGCATTTT. Its protein is CASSYGQAQPQHF.

The V call is TRBV6-6, the J call TRBJ2-7, with D maybe TRBD1 (6 bases). Trimming shortened V by 5 bases and J by 5 bases, and 19 bases separated the two germline ends. Germline V lookup: CDR1 MNHNY, CDR2 SVGAGI (reference sequence). This CDR3 region has 15 residues. The CDR3 DNA sequence: TGTGCCAGCAGTGACCGGGACATCTTGGCCCACGAGCAGTACTTC. This sequence encodes CASSDRDILAHEQYF.

V is TRBV2 and J is TRBJ2-5, with a tentative D call TRBD1 (5 bases). This CDR3 is 14 amino acids long. Germline CDR1 and CDR2: SNHLY and FYNNEI. Trimming took 8 bases from V and 4 from J, leaving 17 bases between them. The CDR3 protein is CASGPGWGGETQYF. CDR3 bases: TGTGCCAGCGGCCCAGGGTGGGGTGGAGAGACCCAGTACTTC.

The V call is TRBV27, the J call TRBJ2-7; weak D call: TRBD1 (6 bases). The ends were cut back, 3 bases at V and 3 bases at J, with 15 bases in the middle. The CDR3 has 15 residues. Per germline, CDR1 MNHEY and CDR2 SMNVEV (reference sequence). CDR3 in amino acids: CASSLAGTPDYEQYF. CDR3 in DNA: TGTGCCAGCAGTTTGGCCGGGACACCCGACTACGAGCAGTACTTC.

CDR3 loop: CASSRSNYNEQFF. The DNA of the CDR3 is TGTGCCAGCAGCCGGAGTAACTACAATGAGCAGTTCTTC. The chain carries TRBV7-9 and TRBJ2-1; D call uncertain. The germline gives CDR1 SEHNR, CDR2 FQNEAQ (reference sequence). There are 13 residues in the CDR3. Trimming pared 5 bases from V and 3 bases from J, leaving 8 bases between.

The rearrangement uses TRBV21-1 and TRBJ2-1; the D call in the table, TRBD2, was not verified against the DNA. TRBV21-1 counts as a pseudogene. The CDR3 spans 15 residues. The CDR3 DNA reads TGTGCCAGCAGCTTTCACTGGAGCTCCTACAATGAGCAGTTCTTC. Its protein product is CASSFHWSSYNEQFF.

The V and J genes are TRBV6-6 and TRBJ2-7, with 9 bases identical to TRBD2. The CDR3 loop spans 15 amino acids. Germline lookup yields CDR1 MNHNY and CDR2 SVGAGI (reference sequence). V lost 6 bases to trimming and J lost 6 bases; unmatched junction nucleotides: 12. CDR3 region: CASSRPGLASSEQYF. CDR3 in DNA: TGTGCCAGCAGCCGCCCGGGACTAGCATCGAGCGAGCAGTACTTC.